This T cell receptor (beta chain) emerged from a study of cytomegalovirus exposure and HLA in healthy donors. Study-wide background: Prior work identified some 120 million unique TCR beta sequences in roughly 180 million T cells. Study observations and caveats: In an earlier analysis, productive rearrangement rates for most beta V segments clustered near 87% or 30%. Information on immune exposure was restricted to one variable (CMV serostatus). A cluster of highly shared sequence variants was likely a sequencing artifact.

CDR1 MDHEN and CDR2 SYDVKM come from the germline V gene. The CDR3 is made up of 15 amino acids. With 5 bases removed from V and 5 bases from J, the gap between germline ends came to 19 bases. The PCR employed 60 Vbeta primers together with 13 Jbeta primers. The assay was immunoSEQ multiplex PCR, and TCRdb's table has in-frame clones only and misses some. The profile shows 100,000 to 120,000 clones, over 65% of them singletons. Turning to this clone: Its target is unknown.

Sequencing was done on a sample of PBMCs. The receptor's source is a middle-aged man in good health and CMV-seropositive. J is TRBJ2-7 and V is TRBV28; possibly TRBD1 for D (6 bases). The CDR3 sequence is CASSPYTGMGDEQYF. In DNA form, the CDR3 reads TGTGCCAGCAGTCCCTATACAGGGATGGGCGACGAGCAGTACTTC. The variable domain in full, completed from reference TRBV28 and TRBJ2-7, reads DVKVTQSSRYLVKRTGEKVFLECVQDMDHENMFWYRQDPGLGLRLIYFSYDVKMKEKGDIPEGYSVSREKKERFSLILESASTNQTSMYLCASSPYTGMGDEQYFGPGTRLTVT.